The 17 T cell receptor beta chains below were found in one sample sequenced in a study of T cells in Graves' hyperthyroidism and ophthalmopathy. TCR beta CDR3 sequences were amplified from RNA transcripts. The HTBI set primed first-round TCR CDR3 RT-PCR. MiXCR was run by TCRdb on the multiplex PCR reads, yielding one entry per CDR3 protein. This sample has some 370,000 distinct CDR3 sequences, with 17% found just once. Material: blood. The origin of the receptors is a woman in her twenties or thirties with Graves' hyperthyroidism that later progressed to Graves' ophthalmopathy.

This clonotype has a handful of counts. This rearrangement joins TRBV19 to TRBJ2-3, with no clear D. CDR3 length: 15 residues. Trimming took off 5 bases at V and 6 bases at J, with 18 bases between the two ends. CDR1 LNHDA and CDR2 SQIVND come from the germline V gene (reference sequence). The chain's CDR3 is CASSVTRTVWDTQYF. The DNA of the CDR3 is TGTGCCAGTAGTGTTACCAGGACGGTCTGGGATACGCAGTATTTT. Full variable domain (remainder filled in from reference TRBV19 and TRBJ2-3): DGGITQSPKYLFRKEGQNVTLSCEQNLNHDAMYWYRQDPGQGLRLIYYSQIVNDFQKGDIAEGYSVSREKKESFPLTVTSAQKNPTAFYLCASSVTRTVWDTQYFGPGTRLTVL.

This clonotype was recorded at least ten times. The chain links TRBV9 to TRBJ2-5; D is possibly TRBD1 (6 bases). The V end was cut by 0 bases, the J end by 5 bases, with 11 bases between. Looked up from germline, CDR1 is SGDLS and CDR2 is YYNGEE. The CDR3 sequence is 14 residues long. CDR3 in DNA: TGTGCCAGCAGCGTAGGGGGGCACGAGGAGACCCAGTACTTC. Protein sequence: CASSVGGHEETQYF.

This clonotype was observed at least ten times. The chain combines TRBV15 with TRBJ1-5; no clear D. The CDR3 runs 13 residues. Germline CDR1 LNHNV, CDR2 YYDKDF (reference sequence). Trimming shortened V by 5 bases and J by 1 base, and 6 bases separated the two germline ends. CDR3 region: CATSWQSNQPQHF. Written as DNA, the CDR3 is TGTGCCACCAGCTGGCAAAGCAATCAGCCCCAGCATTTT.

This clonotype was counted many times. This chain connects TRBV20-1 to TRBJ1-1; 7 bases agree with TRBD1. The CDR3 totals 14 residues. The junction had 9 bases not matched to a gene; V was cut back by 3 bases and J by 5 bases. Germline V CDR1 and CDR2: DFQATT, SNEGSKA (reference sequence). CDR3 coding DNA: TGCAGTGCTAGCGTTCGCAGGGGGGGTACTGAAGCTTTCTTT. Amino acid sequence: CSASVRRGGTEAFF.

This clonotype has a handful of counts. V is TRBV5-4 and J is TRBJ1-5; the D gene is possibly TRBD1 (6 bases). CDR3 length equals 15 residues. V lost 1 base, J lost 7 bases, and 15 bases lay in between. CDR1 is SGHNT and CDR2 is YYREEE in the germline V gene (reference sequence). CDR3 region: CASSLFEERGQPQHF. CDR3 in DNA: TGTGCCAGCAGCTTGTTCGAGGAGAGGGGGCAGCCCCAGCATTTT.

With respect to this clonotype: It may be a read error: a sequence one base away is much more abundant. The V and J genes are TRBV7-9 and TRBJ1-4; D is unresolved. The germline V gene encodes CDR1 SEHNR and CDR2 FQNEAQ (reference sequence). This CDR3 contains 13 residues. V was shortened by 5 bases and J by 4 bases, with 8 bases between the two germline ends. Here the CDR3 DNA reads TGTGCCAGCAGCCTTCTCTTTAATGAAAAACTGTTTTTT. Protein: CASSLLFNEKLFF.

About this clonotype itself: Germline and junction disagree at one end, which may indicate a read error. In DNA, the CDR3 is TGTGCCAGCAGCAACCACGGATGGTCTGGAAACACCATATATTTT. Translation gives CASSNHGWSGNTIYF. J is TRBJ1-3 and V is TRBV5-1, with D unclear. Germline values: CDR1 SGHRS, CDR2 YFSETQ. This CDR3 has 15 amino acids.

The CDR3 region is CSTRIAGDTQYF. Here the CDR3 DNA reads TGCAGTACTCGTATAGCGGGAGATACGCAGTATTTT. The chain links TRBV20-1 to TRBJ2-3; TRBD2 matches 7 bases. Germline V gives CDR1 DFQATT, CDR2 SNEGSKA (reference sequence). V lost 8 bases and J lost 5; bases outside the gene matches: 7. CDR3 length: 12 amino acids.

This clonotype showed up just a few times. The chain has TRBV29-1 and TRBJ2-7; D may correspond to TRBD1 or TRBD2 (5 bases each). V lost 7 bases, J lost 0 bases, and 19 bases lay in between. The germline CDR1 and CDR2 sequences are SQVTM and ANQGSEA. The length of the CDR3 is 15 residues. CDR3 in DNA: TGCAGCGCCGAGGTGGGGGACGGAGCCTCCTACGAGCAGTACTTC. Its translation: CSAEVGDGASYEQYF.

There are many counts of this clonotype. The CDR3 loop is CASSALYGDLNYNEQFF. For the CDR3, the DNA is TGTGCCAGCAGTGCCCTTTATGGGGACCTTAACTACAATGAGCAGTTCTTC. This sequence joins TRBV2 and TRBJ2-1; D assignment may be TRBD1 or TRBD2 (5 bases each). Germline CDR1 and CDR2: SNHLY and FYNNEI. The ends were cut back, 4 bases at V and 3 bases at J, with 19 bases in the middle. The CDR3 runs to 17 residues.

The chain combines TRBV4-1 with TRBJ2-1; 10 bases agree with TRBD2. Trimming at V came to 0 bases and at J to 7 bases, leaving 6 bases not matched to a gene. The CDR3 contains 16 residues. Per the germline V gene, CDR1 is MGHRA and CDR2 is YSYEKL. Here the CDR3 reads CASSQEPLAGVNEQFF. The CDR3 DNA is TGCGCCAGCAGCCAAGAACCTCTAGCGGGAGTGAATGAGCAGTTCTTC.

This clonotype showed up many times. This chain uses TRBV7-9 with TRBJ2-2, with D perhaps given as TRBD1 or TRBD2 (5 bases each). Per germline, CDR1 SEHNR and CDR2 FQNEAQ (reference sequence). The CDR3 is made up of 18 amino acids. Trimming removed 2 bases from V and 2 bases from J, with 18 bases in between. Here the CDR3 reads CASSLWGRRAANTGELFF. In DNA form, the CDR3 reads TGTGCCAGCAGCTTATGGGGACGCCGCGCCGCAAACACCGGGGAGCTGTTTTTT.

This clonotype was detected only a few times. The V gene is TRBV7-9, the J gene TRBJ2-1; 8 bases map to TRBD2. The CDR3 is 15 residues long. CDR1 is SEHNR and CDR2 is FQNEAQ in the germline V gene (reference sequence). The J segment lost 0 bases and the V segment lost 8 bases, leaving 6 bases of the junction unmatched. The CDR3 sequence is CASHGGESSYNEQFF. Written as DNA, the CDR3 is TGTGCCAGCCACGGGGGGGAGAGCTCCTACAATGAGCAGTTCTTC.

This clonotype was observed at least ten times. The J gene is TRBJ2-5, the V gene TRBV7-9; D unresolved. Germline V gene data show CDR1 as SEHNR and CDR2 as FQNEAQ (reference sequence). The germline V and J ends were trimmed by 10 bases and 3 bases, with 6 bases remaining between them. The CDR3 runs to 10 residues. The CDR3, as DNA: TGTGCCACCCCGGAAGAGACCCAGTACTTC. Its translation is CATPEETQYF.

This chain uses TRBV5-1 with TRBJ2-7; D tentatively reads TRBD1 or TRBD2 (6 bases each). Looked up from germline, CDR1 is SGHRS and CDR2 is YFSETQ. V was cut by 0 bases and J by 7 bases, with 14 bases left in between. The CDR3 has 14 residues. As DNA, the CDR3 is TGCGCCAGCAGCTTGGCCCGGGGGCCTTGGGAGCAGTACTTC. Its translation: CASSLARGPWEQYF.

Note on this clonotype: A read error is possible here, since a much larger clone lies one base away. This chain uses TRBV20-1 with TRBJ2-1; 8 bases are a match to TRBD2. The CDR3 contains 16 residues. The germline CDR1 and CDR2 sequences are DFQATT and SNEGSKA (reference sequence). CDR3 nucleotides: TGCAGTGCTAGAGACCTAAGCGGGAGCTCCTACGATGAGCAGTTCTTC. Amino acid sequence: CSARDLSGSSYDEQFF.

With regard to this clonotype: This may come from a read error, since a much larger clone is one base off. V usage is TRBV20-1 and J usage is TRBJ2-3, with 10 positions matching TRBD2. Germline values: CDR1 DFQATT, CDR2 SNEGSKA (reference sequence). The CDR3 has 16 residues. The DNA for the CDR3 is TGCAGTGCTTCTAAGACTAGCGGGTCTAGCACAGATACGCAGTGTTTT. Translating it yields CSASKTSGSSTDTQCF.